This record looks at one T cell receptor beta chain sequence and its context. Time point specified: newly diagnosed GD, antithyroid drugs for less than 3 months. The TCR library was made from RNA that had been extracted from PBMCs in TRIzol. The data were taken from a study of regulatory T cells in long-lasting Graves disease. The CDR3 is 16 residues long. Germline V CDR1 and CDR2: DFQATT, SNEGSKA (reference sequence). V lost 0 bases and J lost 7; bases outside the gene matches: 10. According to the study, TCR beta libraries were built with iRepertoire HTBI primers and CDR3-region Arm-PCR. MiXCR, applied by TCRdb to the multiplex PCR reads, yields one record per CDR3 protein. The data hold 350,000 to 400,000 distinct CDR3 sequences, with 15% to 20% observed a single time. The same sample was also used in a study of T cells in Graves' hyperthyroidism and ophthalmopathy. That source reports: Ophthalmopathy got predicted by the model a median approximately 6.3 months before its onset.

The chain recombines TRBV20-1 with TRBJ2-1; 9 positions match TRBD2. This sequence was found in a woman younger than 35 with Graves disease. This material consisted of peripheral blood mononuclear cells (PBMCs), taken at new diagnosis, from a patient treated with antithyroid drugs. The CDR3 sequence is CSARDYGGGAGNEQFF. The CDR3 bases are TGCAGTGCTAGAGATTATGGCGGGGGGGCGGGGAATGAGCAGTTCTTC.